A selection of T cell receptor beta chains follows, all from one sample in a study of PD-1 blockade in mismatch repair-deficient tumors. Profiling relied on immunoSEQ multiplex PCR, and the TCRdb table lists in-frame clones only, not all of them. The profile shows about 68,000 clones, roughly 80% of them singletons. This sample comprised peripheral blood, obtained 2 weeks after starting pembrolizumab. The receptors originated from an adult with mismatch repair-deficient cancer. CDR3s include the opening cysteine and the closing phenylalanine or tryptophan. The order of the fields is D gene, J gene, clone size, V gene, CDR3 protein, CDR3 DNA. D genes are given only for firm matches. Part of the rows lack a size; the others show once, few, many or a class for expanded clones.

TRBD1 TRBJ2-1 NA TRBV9 CASSAYRQGQTYNEQFF TGTGCCAGCAGCGCCTATCGACAGGGGCAGACCTACAATGAGCAGTTCTTC
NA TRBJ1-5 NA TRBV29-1 CSVRDTGNQPQHF TGCAGCGTCAGGGATACGGGCAATCAGCCCCAGCATTTT
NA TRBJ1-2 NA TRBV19 CASRLDREYGYTF TGTGCCAGTAGACTAGATCGAGAGTATGGCTACACCTTC
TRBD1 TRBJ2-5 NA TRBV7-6 CASSSLDRWGQETQYF TGTGCCAGCAGCTCATTGGACAGGTGGGGGCAAGAGACCCAGTACTTC
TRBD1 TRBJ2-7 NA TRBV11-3 CASSSRTGARVGYEQYF TGTGCCAGCAGCTCCCGGACAGGGGCTAGGGTAGGCTACGAGCAGTACTTC
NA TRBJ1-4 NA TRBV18 CASSRLGAHEKLFF TGTGCCAGCTCACGGTTGGGGGCCCATGAAAAACTGTTTTTT
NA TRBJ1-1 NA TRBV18 CASSPGFTEAFF TGTGCCAGCTCACCGGGGTTCACTGAAGCTTTCTTT
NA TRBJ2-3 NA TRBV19 CASSTDPWRGTDTQYF TGTGCCAGTAGTACCGACCCTTGGCGGGGCACAGATACGCAGTATTTT
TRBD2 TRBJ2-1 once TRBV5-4 CASSSGLAGRSYNEQFF TGTGCCAGCAGCTCGGGACTAGCGGGAAGGTCCTACAATGAGCAGTTCTTC
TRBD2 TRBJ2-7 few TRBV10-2 CASSRTSSYEQYF TGCGCCAGCAGCAGGACTAGCTCCTACGAGCAGTACTTC
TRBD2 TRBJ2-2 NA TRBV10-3 CAISVAGDTEELFF TGTGCCATCAGTGTTGCGGGAGACACCGAGGAGCTGTTTTTT
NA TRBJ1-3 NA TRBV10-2 CASRDWGAGNTIYF TGCGCCAGCAGGGACTGGGGCGCTGGAAACACCATATATTTT
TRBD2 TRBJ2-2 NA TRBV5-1 CASSLASGGTGELFF TGCGCCAGCAGCTTGGCCAGCGGGGGCACCGGGGAGCTGTTTTTT
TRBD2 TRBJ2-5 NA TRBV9 CASSVGGVGEGRFAETQYF TGTGCCAGCAGCGTAGGAGGAGTTGGGGAGGGCCGGTTTGCAGAGACCCAGTACTTC
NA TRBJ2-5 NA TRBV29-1 CSVGSSEETQYF TGCAGCGTTGGGTCTAGCGAGGAGACCCAGTACTTC
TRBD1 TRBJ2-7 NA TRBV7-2 CASSWAGTASYEQYF TGTGCCAGCAGCTGGGCCGGGACAGCTTCCTACGAGCAGTACTTC
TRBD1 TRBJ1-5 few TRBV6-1 CASSDRGQPQHF TGTGCCAGCAGTGACAGGGGGCAGCCCCAGCATTTT
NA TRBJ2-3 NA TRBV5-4 CASSLPADTQYF TGTGCCAGCAGCCTCCCCGCAGATACGCAGTATTTT
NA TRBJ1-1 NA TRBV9 CASGGAYTEAFF TGTGCCAGCGGAGGGGCTTACACTGAAGCTTTCTTT
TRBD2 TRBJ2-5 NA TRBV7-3 CASSRGLADDEETQYF TGTGCCAGCAGCCGGGGACTAGCGGATGATGAAGAGACCCAGTACTTC
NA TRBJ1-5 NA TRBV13 CASSKRTASNQPQHF TGTGCCAGCAGCAAAAGGACAGCTAGCAATCAGCCCCAGCATTTT
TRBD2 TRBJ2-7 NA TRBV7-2 CASSLADSGTRGQYF TGTGCCAGCAGCTTAGCAGATAGCGGGACCCGCGGGCAGTACTTC
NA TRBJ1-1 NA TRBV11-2 CASSLNTEAFF TGTGCCAGCAGCTTGAACACTGAAGCTTTCTTT
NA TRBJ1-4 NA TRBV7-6 CASSLEQGGEKLFF TGTGCCAGCAGCTTAGAACAGGGAGGGGAAAAACTGTTTTTT
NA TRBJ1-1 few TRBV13 CASSSRGRNSEAFF TGTGCCAGCAGCTCCCGAGGGAGGAACTCTGAAGCTTTCTTT
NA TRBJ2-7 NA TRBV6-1 CASSSWPSSPYEQYF TGTGCCAGCAGTTCCTGGCCTAGTTCCCCCTACGAGCAGTACTTC
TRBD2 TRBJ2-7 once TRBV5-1 CASSSGIAGWDYEQYF TGCGCCAGCAGCTCGGGGATAGCGGGGTGGGACTACGAGCAGTACTTC
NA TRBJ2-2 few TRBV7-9 CASSFPTGELFF TGTGCCAGCAGCTTTCCCACCGGGGAGCTGTTTTTT
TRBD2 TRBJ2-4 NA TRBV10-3 CAISGQSGNLNIQYF TGTGCCATCAGTGGACAAAGCGGGAATTTAAACATTCAGTACTTC
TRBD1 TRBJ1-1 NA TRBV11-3 CASSQTGSTEAFF TGTGCCAGCAGCCAGACAGGGAGCACTGAAGCTTTCTTT
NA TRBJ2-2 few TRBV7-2 CASSYRLGGSGELFF TGTGCCAGCAGCTACCGGCTCGGGGGTTCCGGGGAGCTGTTTTTT
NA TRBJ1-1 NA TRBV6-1 CASTVGGNTEAFF TGTGCCAGCACCGTCGGAGGGAACACTGAAGCTTTCTTT
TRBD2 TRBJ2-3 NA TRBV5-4 CASSLLAGGDTQYF TGTGCCAGCAGCTTGCTAGCGGGGGGAGATACGCAGTATTTT
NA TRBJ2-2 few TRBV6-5 CASSRDTGELFF TGTGCCAGCAGTCGTGACACCGGGGAGCTGTTTTTT
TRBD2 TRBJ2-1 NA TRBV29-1 CSVPGGLAGLNEQFF TGCAGCGTGCCAGGAGGGCTAGCGGGGCTCAATGAGCAGTTCTTC
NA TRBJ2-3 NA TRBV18 CASSPSTLPSTDTQYF TGTGCCAGCTCACCCTCCACGCTGCCTAGCACAGATACGCAGTATTTT
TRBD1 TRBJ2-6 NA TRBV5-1 CASGTGSGANVLTF TGCGCCAGCGGGACAGGGTCTGGGGCCAACGTCCTGACTTTC
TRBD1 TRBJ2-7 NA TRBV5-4 CASSLPGTGSSYEQYF TGTGCCAGCAGCTTGCCGGGGACAGGGAGCTCCTACGAGCAGTACTTC
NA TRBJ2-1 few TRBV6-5 CASSYSTEQFF TGTGCCAGCAGTTACTCGACTGAGCAGTTCTTC
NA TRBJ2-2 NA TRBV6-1 CASSERQGNTGELFF TGTGCCAGCAGTGAACGGCAGGGGAACACCGGGGAGCTGTTTTTT
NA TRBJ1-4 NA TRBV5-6 CASSLGTVWGEKLFF TGTGCCAGCAGCTTAGGAACAGTCTGGGGTGAAAAACTGTTTTTT
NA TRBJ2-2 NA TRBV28 CASSSGGRDTGELFF TGTGCCAGCAGTTCCGGGGGGCGGGACACCGGGGAGCTGTTTTTT
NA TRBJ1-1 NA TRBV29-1 CSVEGGTDWSTEAFF TGCAGCGTCGAAGGGGGGACGGATTGGAGCACTGAAGCTTTCTTT
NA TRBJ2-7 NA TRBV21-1 CASSAGTSGSSYEQYF TGTGCCAGCAGCGCAGGGACTAGCGGGAGCTCCTACGAGCAGTACTTC
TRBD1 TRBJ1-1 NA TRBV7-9 CASSRDRDTEAFF TGTGCCAGCAGCCGGGACAGAGACACTGAAGCTTTCTTT
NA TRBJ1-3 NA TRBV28 CASSFKGFGNTIYF TGTGCCAGCAGTTTCAAGGGATTTGGAAACACCATATATTTT
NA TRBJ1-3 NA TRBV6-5 CASSTTASSGNTIYF TGTGCCAGCAGTACCACAGCGAGCTCTGGAAACACCATATATTTT
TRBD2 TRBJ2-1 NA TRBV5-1 CASSPAAGEVAYEQFF TGCGCCAGCAGCCCCGCAGCGGGAGAGGTAGCTTATGAGCAGTTCTTC
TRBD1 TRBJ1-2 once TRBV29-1 CSARRTGGYGYTF TGCAGCGCCCGTAGGACAGGCGGCTATGGCTACACCTTC
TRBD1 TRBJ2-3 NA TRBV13 CASSFDRVVDTQYF TGTGCCAGCAGCTTTGACAGGGTTGTGGATACGCAGTATTTT
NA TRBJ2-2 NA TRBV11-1 CASSPRSGANTGELFF TGTGCCAGCAGCCCTAGGAGCGGAGCTAACACCGGGGAGCTGTTTTTT
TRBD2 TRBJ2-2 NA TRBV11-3 CASSPSGAGGTGELFF TGTGCCAGCAGCCCTAGCGGTGCGGGAGGTACCGGGGAGCTGTTTTTT
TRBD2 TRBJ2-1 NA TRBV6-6 CASSDLAGLYNEQFF TGTGCCAGCAGTGACCTAGCGGGACTCTACAATGAGCAGTTCTTC
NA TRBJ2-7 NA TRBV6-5 CASSYSSGGNEQYF TGTGCCAGCAGTTACTCGTCCGGGGGCAACGAGCAGTACTTC
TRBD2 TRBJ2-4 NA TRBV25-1 CASRPYGTSDKNIQYF TGTGCCAGCAGACCCTACGGGACTAGTGACAAAAACATTCAGTACTTC
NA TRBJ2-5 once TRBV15 CATSRSPGPGAQETQYF TGTGCCACCAGCAGATCCCCGGGGCCGGGGGCCCAAGAGACCCAGTACTTC
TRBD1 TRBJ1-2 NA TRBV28 CASSFKFGTVDGYTF TGTGCCAGCAGTTTTAAGTTCGGGACAGTGGATGGCTACACCTTC
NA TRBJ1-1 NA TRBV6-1 CASTFLTGMNTEAFF TGTGCCAGCACTTTTCTGACAGGTATGAACACTGAAGCTTTCTTT
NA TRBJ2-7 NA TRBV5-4 CASSQKGSYEQYF TGTGCCAGCAGCCAAAAGGGGAGCTACGAGCAGTACTTC